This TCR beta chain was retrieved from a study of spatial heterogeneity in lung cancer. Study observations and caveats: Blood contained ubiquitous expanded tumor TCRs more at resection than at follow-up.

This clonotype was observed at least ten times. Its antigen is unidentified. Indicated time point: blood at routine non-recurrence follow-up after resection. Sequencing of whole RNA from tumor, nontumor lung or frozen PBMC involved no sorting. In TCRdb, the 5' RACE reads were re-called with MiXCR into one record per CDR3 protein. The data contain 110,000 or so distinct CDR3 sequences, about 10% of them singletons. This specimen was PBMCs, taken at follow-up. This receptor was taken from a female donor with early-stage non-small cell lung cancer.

The CDR3, as DNA: TGCAGTGCTAGAGCCAGCGGGAGGGCCAGTGAGCAGTTCTTC. Its protein product is CSARASGRASEQFF. V usage is TRBV20-1 and J usage is TRBJ2-1; 10 nucleotides agree with TRBD2. The CDR3 covers 14 residues. The junction had 6 bases not matched to a gene; V was cut back by 1 base and J by 9 bases. Germline values: CDR1 DFQATT, CDR2 SNEGSKA (reference sequence).